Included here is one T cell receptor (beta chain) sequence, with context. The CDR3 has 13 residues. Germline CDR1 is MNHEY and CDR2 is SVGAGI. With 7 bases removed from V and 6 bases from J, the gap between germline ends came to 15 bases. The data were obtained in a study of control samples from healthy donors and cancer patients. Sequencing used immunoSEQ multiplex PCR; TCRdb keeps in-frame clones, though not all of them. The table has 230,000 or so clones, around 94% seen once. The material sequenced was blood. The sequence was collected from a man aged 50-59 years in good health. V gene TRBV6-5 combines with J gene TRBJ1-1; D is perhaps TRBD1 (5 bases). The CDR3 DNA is TGTGCCAGCATTCCGGCTGGGGGGGCTGAAGCTTTCTTT. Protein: CASIPAGGAEAFF.